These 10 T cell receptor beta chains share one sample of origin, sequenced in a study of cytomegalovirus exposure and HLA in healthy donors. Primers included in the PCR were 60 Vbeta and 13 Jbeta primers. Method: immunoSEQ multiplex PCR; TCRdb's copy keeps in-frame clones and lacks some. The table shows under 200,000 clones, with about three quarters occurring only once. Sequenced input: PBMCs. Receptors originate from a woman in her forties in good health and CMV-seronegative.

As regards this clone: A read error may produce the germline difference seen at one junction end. As DNA, the CDR3 is TGTGCCAGCAGCAGCGGGGGGGCACCGGGGCTGAATGAGCAGCTCTTC. The encoded protein is CASSSGGAPGLNEQLF. The genes are TRBV27 and TRBJ2-1; the match to TRBD2 covers 10 bases. From germline, CDR1 is MNHEY and CDR2 SMNVEV (reference sequence). The CDR3 spans 16 residues.

This CDR3 is CASSLGDSDNEQFF. Here the CDR3 DNA reads TGTGCCAGCAGTTTAGGGGACAGCGATAATGAGCAGTTCTTC. This chain uses TRBV27 with TRBJ2-1; 7 nucleotides line up with TRBD1. Germline-derived CDR1 and CDR2 are MNHEY and SMNVEV (reference sequence). This CDR3 has 14 amino acids. Trimming at V came to 2 bases and at J to 7 bases, leaving 5 bases not matched to a gene.

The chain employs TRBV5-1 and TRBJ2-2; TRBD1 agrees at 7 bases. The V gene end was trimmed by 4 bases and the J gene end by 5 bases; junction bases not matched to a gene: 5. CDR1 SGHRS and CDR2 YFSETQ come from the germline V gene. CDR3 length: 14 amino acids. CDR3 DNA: TGCGCCAGCAGCCACACAGGGGTTACCGGGGAGCTGTTTTTT. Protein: CASSHTGVTGELFF.

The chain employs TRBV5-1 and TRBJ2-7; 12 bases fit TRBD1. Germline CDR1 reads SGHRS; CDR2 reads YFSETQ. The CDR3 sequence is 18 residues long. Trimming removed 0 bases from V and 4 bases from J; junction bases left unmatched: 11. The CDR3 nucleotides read TGCGCCAGCAGCTTGGCGAGGGACAGGGGGCACCTTTCGTACGAGCAGTACTTC. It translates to CASSLARDRGHLSYEQYF.

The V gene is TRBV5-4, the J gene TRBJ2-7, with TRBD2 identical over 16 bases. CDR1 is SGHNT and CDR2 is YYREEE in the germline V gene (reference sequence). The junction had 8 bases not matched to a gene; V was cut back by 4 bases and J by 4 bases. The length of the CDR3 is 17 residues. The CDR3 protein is CASSVGTSGGVAYEQYF. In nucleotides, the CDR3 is TGTGCCAGCAGCGTCGGGACTAGCGGGGGGGTAGCGTACGAGCAGTACTTC.

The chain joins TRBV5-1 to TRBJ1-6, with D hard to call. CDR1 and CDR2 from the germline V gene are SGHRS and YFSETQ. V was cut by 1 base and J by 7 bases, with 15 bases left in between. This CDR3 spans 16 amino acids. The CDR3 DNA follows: TGCGCCAGCAGCTTGATGCTCGGCGGGGAAAATTCACCCCTCCACTTT. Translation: CASSLMLGGENSPLHF.

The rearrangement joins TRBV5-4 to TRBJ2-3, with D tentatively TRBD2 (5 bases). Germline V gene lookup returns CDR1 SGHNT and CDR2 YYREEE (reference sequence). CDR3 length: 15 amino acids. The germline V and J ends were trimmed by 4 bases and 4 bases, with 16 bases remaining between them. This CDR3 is CASSLGNSGPDTQYF. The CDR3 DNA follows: TGTGCCAGCAGCCTGGGGAACAGCGGTCCAGATACGCAGTATTTT.

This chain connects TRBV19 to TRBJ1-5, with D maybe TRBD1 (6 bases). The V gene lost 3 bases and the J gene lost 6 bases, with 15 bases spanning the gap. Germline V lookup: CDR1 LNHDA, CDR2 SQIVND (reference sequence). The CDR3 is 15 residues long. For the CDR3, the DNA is TGTGCCAGTAGTATGTGGACAGTGAGTTTTCAGCCCCAGCATTTT. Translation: CASSMWTVSFQPQHF.

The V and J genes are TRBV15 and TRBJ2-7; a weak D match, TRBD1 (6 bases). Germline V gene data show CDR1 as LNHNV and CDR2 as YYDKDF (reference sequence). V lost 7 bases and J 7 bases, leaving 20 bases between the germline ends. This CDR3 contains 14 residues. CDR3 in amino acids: CATNQGGGNGEQYF. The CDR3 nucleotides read TGTGCCACCAACCAAGGGGGTGGGAACGGAGAGCAGTACTTC.

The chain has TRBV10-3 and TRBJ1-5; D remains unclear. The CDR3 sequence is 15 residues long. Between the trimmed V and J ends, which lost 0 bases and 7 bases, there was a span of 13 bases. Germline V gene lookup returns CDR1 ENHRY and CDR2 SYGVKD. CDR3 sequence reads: CAISESPGSGQPQHF. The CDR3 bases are TGTGCCATCAGTGAGTCGCCGGGGTCCGGCCAGCCCCAGCATTTT.